Reported below is one T cell receptor (beta chain). Its antigen is as yet unknown. The germline CDR1 and CDR2 sequences are ENHRY and SYGVKD. With 7 bases clipped from V and 4 bases from J, the junction kept 8 bases outside the gene matches. The length of the CDR3 is 15 residues. The data belong to a study of post-analysis software for immune sequencing data. Study context: The disease courses covered relapsing-remitting, secondary progressive and progressive-relapsing multiple sclerosis.

The TCR beta cDNA libraries contained unique molecular identifiers. Between roughly 1 and 11 million T cells gave rise to around 500,000 cDNA molecules. TCRdb itself ran the PCR reads through MiXCR, one entry per CDR3 protein. The table has a few hundred thousand distinct CDR3 sequences, 36% seen once. Overall study results and limits: Same-batch preparations were strongly co-clustered by F measure. Compared against controls, patients with multiple sclerosis displayed significantly lower normalized Chao1 diversity. Among five TRBV segments more frequent in patients than controls were TRBV5-6, TRBV5-1 and TRBV20-1.

This receptor was obtained from a girl under 18 with multiple sclerosis. Sequenced sample: blood. The J gene is TRBJ1-1, the V gene TRBV10-3, with 11 bases that match TRBD1. Written as DNA, the CDR3 is TGTGCCATCACCCCGGACAGGGGGCAGGCCACTGAAGCTTTCTTT. Residues: CAITPDRGQATEAFF.